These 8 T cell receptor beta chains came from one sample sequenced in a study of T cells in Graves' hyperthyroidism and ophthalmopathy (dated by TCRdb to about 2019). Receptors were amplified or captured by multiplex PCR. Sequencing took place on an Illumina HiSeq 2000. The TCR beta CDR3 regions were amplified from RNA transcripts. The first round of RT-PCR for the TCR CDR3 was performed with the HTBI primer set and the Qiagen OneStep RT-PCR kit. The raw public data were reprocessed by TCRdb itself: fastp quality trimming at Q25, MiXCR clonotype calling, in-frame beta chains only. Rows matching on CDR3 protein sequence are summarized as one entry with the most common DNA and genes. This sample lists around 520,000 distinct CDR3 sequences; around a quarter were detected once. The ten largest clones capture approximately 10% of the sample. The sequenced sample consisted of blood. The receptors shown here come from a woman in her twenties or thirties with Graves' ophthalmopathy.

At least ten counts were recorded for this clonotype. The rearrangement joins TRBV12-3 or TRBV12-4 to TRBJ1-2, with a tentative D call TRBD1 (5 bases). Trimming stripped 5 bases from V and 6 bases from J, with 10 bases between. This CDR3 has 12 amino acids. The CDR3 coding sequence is TGTGCCAGCAGTCCGGGGCATCATGGCTACACCTTC. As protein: CASSPGHHGYTF.

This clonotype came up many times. This CDR3 is CASSQYRDSNTEAFF. The CDR3 DNA follows: TGTGCCAGCAGCCAGTACCGGGACAGCAACACTGAAGCTTTCTTT. The chain has TRBV7-9 and TRBJ1-1, with 7 bases matching TRBD1. Unmatched junction bases numbered 8, after V lost 5 bases and J lost 2 bases. Germline-derived CDR1 and CDR2 are SEHNR and FQNEAQ (reference sequence). This CDR3 region has 15 residues.

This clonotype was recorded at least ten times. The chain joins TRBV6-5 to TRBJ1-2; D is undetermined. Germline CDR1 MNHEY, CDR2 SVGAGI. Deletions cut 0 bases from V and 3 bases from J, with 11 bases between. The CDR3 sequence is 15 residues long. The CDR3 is CASSYSTGLDYGYTF. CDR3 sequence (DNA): TGTGCCAGCAGTTACTCCACGGGTCTAGACTATGGCTACACCTTC.

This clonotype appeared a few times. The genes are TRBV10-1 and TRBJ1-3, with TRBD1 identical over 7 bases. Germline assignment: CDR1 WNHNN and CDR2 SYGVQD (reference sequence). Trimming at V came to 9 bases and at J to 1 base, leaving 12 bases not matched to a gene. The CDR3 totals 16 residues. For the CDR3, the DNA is TGCGCCAGTGCTGGCCCAACAGGGGAATCTGGAAACACCATATATTTT. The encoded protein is CASAGPTGESGNTIYF.

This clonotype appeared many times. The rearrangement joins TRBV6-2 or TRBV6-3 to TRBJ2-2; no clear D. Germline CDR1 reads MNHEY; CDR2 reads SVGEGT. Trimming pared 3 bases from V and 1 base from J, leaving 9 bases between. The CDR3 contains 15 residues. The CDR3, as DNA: TGTGCCAGCAGTTATTCACAAAAGAACACCGGGGAGCTGTTTTTT. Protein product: CASSYSQKNTGELFF.

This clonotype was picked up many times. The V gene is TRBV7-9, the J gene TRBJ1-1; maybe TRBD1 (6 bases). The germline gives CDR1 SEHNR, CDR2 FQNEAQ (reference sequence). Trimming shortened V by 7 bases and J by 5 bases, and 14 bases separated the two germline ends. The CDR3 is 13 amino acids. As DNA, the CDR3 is TGTGCCAGCACCCCGGACAGTTTGACTGAAGCTTTCTTT. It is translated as CASTPDSLTEAFF.

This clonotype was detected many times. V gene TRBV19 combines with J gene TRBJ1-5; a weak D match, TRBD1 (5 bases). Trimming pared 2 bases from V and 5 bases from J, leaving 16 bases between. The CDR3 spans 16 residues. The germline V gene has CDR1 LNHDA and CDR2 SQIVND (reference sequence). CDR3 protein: CASSILGTRSDQPQHF. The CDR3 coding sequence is TGTGCCAGTAGTATACTGGGGACTAGGAGCGATCAGCCCCAGCATTTT.

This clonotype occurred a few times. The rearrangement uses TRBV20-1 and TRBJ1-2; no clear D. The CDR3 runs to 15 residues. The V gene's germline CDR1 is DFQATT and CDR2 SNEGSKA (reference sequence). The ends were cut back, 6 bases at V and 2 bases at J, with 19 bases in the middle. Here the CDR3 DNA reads TGCAGTGCAGAACCGTCCCGGGAGCAAAACTATGGCTACACCTTC. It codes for CSAEPSREQNYGYTF.